This T cell receptor (beta chain) came from a study of T-cell reconstitution after alpha-beta-depleted transplantation in children (dated by TCRdb to between 2015 and 2016). Study-wide context: T-cell immune reconstitution after TCRalphabeta/CD19-depleted allogeneic hematopoietic cell transplantation in children was quantitatively tracked in the study by means of TCR repertoire profiling.

A word on this clonotype: The specificity of this receptor is unknown. No base qualities exist here, and no much larger clone lies one base off it.

CDR1 SGHRS and CDR2 YFSETQ were looked up in the germline V gene. The germline V end is reduced by 1 base and the J end by 2 bases; junction bases left unmatched: 5. CDR3 length: 16 amino acids, cysteine to phenylalanine. Here the CDR3 DNA is all that survives: 48 bases in frame from base 1. Library generation was performed with PCR. Sequencing took place on an Illumina HiSeq 2500. TCR libraries were prepared with molecular barcoding, using unique molecular identifiers to normalize TCRbeta repertoire quantification. TCRdb applied fastp at Q25 and MiXCR to the public reads, then kept only in-frame beta chains. Here each entry gathers all rows of one CDR3 protein and keeps the most common genes and DNA. The sample yields 350,000 to 400,000 distinct CDR3 sequences; approximately 12% were counted once. About 4% of the sample comes from the top ten.

This receptor chain uses TRBV5-1 and TRBJ1-2; TRBD1 lines up with 10 middle nucleotides. The sample was PBMCs, taken from the stem cell graft. The TCR originated in a human donor who donated a stem cell graft to a child with Fanconi anemia. The DNA is TGCGCCAGCAGCTTGTCCCCGGACAGGGGGAACTATGGCTACACCTTC. Its translation is CASSLSPDRGNYGYTF. This CDR3, with the reference TRBV5-1 and TRBJ1-2 proteins standing in past its ends, gives the full variable domain KAGVTQTPRYLIKTRGQQVTLSCSPISGHRSVSWYQQTPGQGLQFLFEYFSETQRNKGNFPGRFSGRQFSNSRSEMNVSTLELGDSALYLCASSLSPDRGNYGYTFGSGTRLTVV.